Listed below are T cell receptor beta chains from one sample, sequenced in a study of T cell responses to AZD1222 COVID-19 vaccine. Profiled with immunoSEQ multiplex PCR; TCRdb holds only in-frame clones, not every one. The sample holds about 76,000 clones, about 83% seen once. The input for sequencing was peripheral blood, taken 28 days after the second dose of the MenACWY control vaccine. The source is an adult who received the MenACWY meningococcal vaccine as a control. Both conserved end residues are part of each CDR3. A D gene is named only where the DNA matches it firmly. Only part of the rows carry a size: once, few, many, or a class if the clone is expanded.

CDR3 | DNA | V | size | J | D
CSARGLTQYF | TGCAGTGCTAGGGGGCTGACCCAGTACTTC | TRBV20-1 | - | TRBJ2-5 | -
CASSPWRTSSTDTQYF | TGTGCCAGCTCACCATGGCGGACCTCTAGCACAGATACGCAGTATTTT | TRBV18 | - | TRBJ2-3 | -
CASSQDTGRENGYTF | TGTGCCAGCAGCCAAGATACGGGCAGGGAAAATGGCTACACCTTC | TRBV3-1/TRBV3-2 | few | TRBJ1-2 | -
CASRPRDSYNEQFF | TGTGCCAGCCGCCCCCGGGACAGCTACAATGAGCAGTTCTTC | TRBV6-6 | - | TRBJ2-1 | TRBD1
CASSYGTYGDSPLHF | TGTGCCAGTTCGTACGGGACTTACGGCGATTCACCCCTCCACTTT | TRBV19 | - | TRBJ1-6 | -
CASSLGQSGKLFF | TGTGCCAGCAGCTTAGGACAGTCAGGAAAACTGTTTTTT | TRBV11-2 | - | TRBJ1-4 | -
CAWGAGNGYTF | TGTGCCTGGGGAGCAGGGAATGGCTACACCTTC | TRBV30 | - | TRBJ1-2 | -
CASSFTGPGDTQYF | TGTGCCAGCAGCTTCACGGGGCCCGGGGATACGCAGTATTTT | TRBV7-3 | - | TRBJ2-3 | -
CASSIGLALGRTQYF | TGTGCCAGTAGTATCGGTCTAGCTCTCGGTCGGACCCAGTACTTC | TRBV19 | - | TRBJ2-5 | -
CASRKTDSGANVLTF | TGTGCCAGCAGGAAGACAGACTCTGGGGCCAACGTCCTGACTTTC | TRBV6-5 | - | TRBJ2-6 | -
CASSRGGSADTQYF | TGTGCCAGCAGCAGGGGGGGCTCAGCAGATACGCAGTATTTT | TRBV9 | few | TRBJ2-3 | -
CASSSSLAGGGTQYF | TGTGCCAGTAGTTCTTCACTAGCGGGGGGCGGTACGCAGTATTTT | TRBV19 | - | TRBJ2-3 | TRBD2
CASSLVSGGWTEAFF | TGTGCCAGCAGCTTAGTAAGCGGGGGGTGGACTGAAGCTTTCTTT | TRBV7-2 | - | TRBJ1-1 | -
CSVEESGQGTEAFF | TGCAGCGTTGAAGAATCTGGACAAGGGACTGAAGCTTTCTTT | TRBV29-1 | few | TRBJ1-1 | -
CASSSIQGDQKTHFYEQYF | TGTGCCAGCAGCTCCATCCAGGGAGATCAAAAAACGCATTTCTACGAGCAGTACTTC | TRBV5-8 | - | TRBJ2-7 | -